Listed here are 24 T cell receptor beta chains from one sample, sequenced in a study of cytomegalovirus exposure and HLA in healthy donors. Generated by immunoSEQ multiplex PCR, the TCRdb table keeps only in-frame clones and is missing some. The data show hundreds of thousands of clones, about nine tenths seen once. The specimen was PBMCs. These receptors all stem from a woman between 18 and 30 years old in good health and CMV-seropositive.

The chain links TRBV4-1 to TRBJ2-7; D gene uncertain. Germline V lookup: CDR1 MGHRA, CDR2 YSYEKL. The CDR3 is made up of 15 amino acids. The germline V and J ends were trimmed by 0 bases and 3 bases, with 12 bases remaining between them. CDR3 sequence (DNA): TGCGCCAGCAGCCAAGATACCAGTGGCGGCTACGAGCAGTACTTC. It specifies CASSQDTSGGYEQYF.

The rearrangement uses TRBV7-2 and TRBJ2-7; 10 bases map to TRBD2. With V trimmed by 4 bases and J by 5 bases, 5 bases remained unmatched. This CDR3 is 14 amino acids long. Germline CDR1 and CDR2: SGHTA and FQGNSA. This chain's CDR3 is CASSSLAGVDEQYF. The CDR3 region has the DNA TGTGCCAGCAGCTCTCTAGCGGGAGTAGACGAGCAGTACTTC. The full variable domain, with the rest looked up from reference TRBV7-2 and TRBJ2-7, is GAGVSQSPSNKVTEKGKDVELRCDPISGHTALYWYRQSLGQGLEFLIYFQGNSAPDKSGLPSDRFSAERTGGSVSTLTIQRTQQEDSAVYLCASSSLAGVDEQYFGPGTRLTVT.

This chain joins TRBV9 and TRBJ2-5; D unclear. Germline values: CDR1 SGDLS, CDR2 YYNGEE. This CDR3 has 13 residues. The ends were cut back, 4 bases at V and 1 base at J, with 8 bases in the middle. The CDR3 is CASSPSPQETQYF. As DNA, the CDR3 is TGTGCCAGCAGCCCCTCCCCCCAAGAGACCCAGTACTTC.

Concerning this clone: Different DNA sequences within this sample yield the same CDR3. The chain uses TRBV4-1 and TRBJ2-1, with TRBD1 identical over 9 bases. Trimming removed 0 bases from V and 3 bases from J; junction bases left unmatched: 3. The CDR3 totals 16 residues. Germline V lookup: CDR1 MGHRA, CDR2 YSYEKL. The CDR3 DNA reads TGCGCCAGCAGCCAAGAAGGGGACAGGGACTACAATGAGCAGTTCTTC. It translates to CASSQEGDRDYNEQFF.

The chain links TRBV7-9 to TRBJ1-2; no definite D call. Trimming removed 1 base from V and 6 bases from J, with 18 bases in between. The length of the CDR3 is 16 residues. In germline, CDR1 is SEHNR, CDR2 FQNEAQ (reference sequence). The CDR3 region is CASSLEGRETTDGYTF. DNA for the CDR3: TGTGCCAGCAGCTTAGAAGGGCGGGAGACAACGGATGGCTACACCTTC. Combining the CDR3 with reference TRBV7-9 and TRBJ1-2 gives the whole variable domain DTGVSQNPRHKITKRGQNVTFRCDPISEHNRLYWYRQTLGQGPEFLTYFQNEAQLEKSRLLSDRFSAERPKGSFSTLEIQRTEQGDSAMYLCASSLEGRETTDGYTFGSGTRLTVV.

The gene calls are TRBV30 and TRBJ1-1, with unresolved D. In germline, CDR1 is GTSNPN, CDR2 SVGIG (reference sequence). The V end was cut by 6 bases, the J end by 8 bases, with 13 bases between. The CDR3 has 11 residues. For the CDR3, the DNA is TGTGCCTGTGGACTTCTTCGAGAAGCTTTCTTT. Its protein product is CACGLLREAFF.

The V gene is TRBV6-1, the J gene TRBJ2-7, with D possibly TRBD2 on 5 matching bases. This CDR3 has 14 residues. V was cut by 8 bases and J by 6 bases, with 20 bases left in between. CDR1 is MNHNS, CDR2 SASEGT, per germline. This CDR3 is CASPRDGSLFEQYF. The DNA for the CDR3 is TGTGCCAGCCCTCGGGATGGGAGTCTTTTCGAGCAGTACTTC.

The chain uses TRBV6-1 and TRBJ1-1; TRBD1 matches at 7 bases. CDR3 length equals 14 residues. The germline V gene has CDR1 MNHNS and CDR2 SASEGT. V gave up 3 bases and J gave up 5 bases; unmatched junction bases: 6. The CDR3 sequence is CASSEEGQLTEAFF. The DNA of the CDR3 is TGTGCCAGCAGTGAGGAGGGACAGTTGACTGAAGCTTTCTTT.

The rearrangement joins TRBV4-1 to TRBJ2-7; 7 bases map to TRBD1. The length of the CDR3 is 15 residues. The V gene's germline CDR1 is MGHRA and CDR2 YSYEKL. J was trimmed by 0 bases and V by 4 bases; bases with no gene match: 6. The CDR3 here is CASSRGQTLSYEQYF. CDR3 DNA sequence: TGCGCCAGCAGCCGGGGACAGACCCTCTCCTACGAGCAGTACTTC.

This chain links TRBV4-2 with TRBJ2-1; no clear D gene. The CDR3 consists of 15 residues. Looked up from germline, CDR1 is LGHNA and CDR2 is YNFKEQ. The V end was cut by 4 bases, the J end by 6 bases, with 16 bases between. DNA for the CDR3: TGTGCCAGCAGCCTTTCAAGAGAGATCTTCAATGAGCAGTTCTTC. Residues: CASSLSREIFNEQFF.

V and J are TRBV7-8 and TRBJ2-2; D call uncertain. The germline V and J ends were trimmed by 2 bases and 6 bases, with 13 bases remaining between them. This CDR3 has 15 amino acids. Germline loops: CDR1 SGHVS, CDR2 FQNEAQ. CDR3 sequence (DNA): TGTGCCAGCAGCTTAACTGCACGACAACCCGGGGAGCTGTTTTTT. Translated: CASSLTARQPGELFF.

The rearrangement uses TRBV6-5 and TRBJ1-1, with a weak D call TRBD1 (5 bases). Trimming took 10 bases from V and 3 from J, leaving 15 bases between them. The CDR3 is 13 residues long. CDR1 and CDR2 (germline): MNHEY, SVGAGI. Here the CDR3 reads CATQLGGDTEAFF. CDR3 in DNA: TGTGCCACCCAACTCGGGGGAGACACTGAAGCTTTCTTT.

This clone was counted between two and nine times. V usage is TRBV2 and J usage is TRBJ2-1, with 10 bases lining up with TRBD2. V lost 3 bases to trimming and J lost 2 bases; unmatched junction nucleotides: 1. CDR1 and CDR2 (germline): SNHLY, FYNNEI. The CDR3 consists of 15 residues. The CDR3 sequence is CASSDGTSAYNEQFF. Here the CDR3 DNA reads TGTGCCAGCAGTGACGGGACTAGCGCCTACAATGAGCAGTTCTTC.

The V call is TRBV27, the J call TRBJ2-3; D unclear. The germline gives CDR1 MNHEY, CDR2 SMNVEV (reference sequence). The CDR3 has 13 amino acids. V lost 5 bases and J lost 1, with 7 bases in between. The CDR3 DNA follows: TGTGCCAGCAGTATCCCCGGCACAGATACGCAGTATTTT. Translation gives CASSIPGTDTQYF.

This chain links TRBV9 with TRBJ1-2, with D possibly being TRBD1 (6 bases). V dropped 0 bases and J dropped 7 bases, with 7 bases sitting between them. The germline CDR1 and CDR2 sequences are SGDLS and YYNGEE. This CDR3 has 12 residues. The CDR3: CASSVVGGGYTF. CDR3 sequence (DNA): TGTGCCAGCAGCGTAGTAGGGGGTGGCTACACCTTC. The full variable domain, with the rest looked up from reference TRBV9 and TRBJ1-2, is DSGVTQTPKHLITATGQRVTLRCSPRSGDLSVYWYQQSLDQGLQFLIQYYNGEERAKGNILERFSAQQFPDLHSELNLSSLELGDSALYFCASSVVGGGYTFGSGTRLTVV.

This clone was seen more than once but under ten times. The V and J genes are TRBV13 and TRBJ2-7, with 10 bases identical to TRBD2. Trimming at V came to 4 bases and at J to 0 bases, leaving 3 bases not matched to a gene. Germline assignment: CDR1 PRHDT and CDR2 FYEKMQ (reference sequence). The CDR3 loop spans 15 amino acids. The CDR3 protein is CASSSRLAGSYEQYF. CDR3 bases: TGTGCCAGCAGCTCCAGACTAGCGGGCTCCTACGAGCAGTACTTC.

The chain employs TRBV28 and TRBJ2-6; the D is unclear. The V and J ends lost 5 bases and 0 bases respectively, with 5 bases between them. The CDR3 length is 14 residues. Looked up from germline, CDR1 is MDHEN and CDR2 is SYDVKM. The CDR3: CASSPSSGANVLTF. CDR3 nucleotide sequence: TGTGCCAGCAGTCCCAGCTCTGGGGCCAACGTCCTGACTTTC.

The chain joins TRBV7-9 to TRBJ1-4, with D perhaps matching TRBD1 (5 bases). The CDR3 is 16 residues long. Per germline, CDR1 SEHNR and CDR2 FQNEAQ (reference sequence). V was cut by 2 bases and J by 6 bases, with 16 bases left in between. Here the CDR3 reads CASSLYPRDKDEKLFF. CDR3 coding DNA: TGTGCCAGCAGCTTATATCCCAGGGATAAGGATGAAAAACTGTTTTTT.

The V call is TRBV30, the J call TRBJ1-4; TRBD1 aligns across 7 bases. The V gene end was trimmed by 2 bases and the J gene end by 7 bases; junction bases not matched to a gene: 7. CDR3 length: 14 amino acids. Germline V gene sequence: CDR1 GTSNPN, CDR2 SVGIG (reference sequence). CDR3 region: CAWSTGTEIEKLFF. The CDR3, as DNA: TGTGCCTGGAGTACCGGGACAGAAATTGAAAAACTGTTTTTT.

The chain links TRBV5-4 to TRBJ2-1, with D tentatively TRBD2 (5 bases). The V end lost 1 base, the J end lost 7 bases, and 9 bases lay between the germline ends. The CDR3 contains 13 residues. In germline, CDR1 is SGHNT, CDR2 YYREEE (reference sequence). The CDR3, as DNA: TGTGCCAGCAGCTTGTCGGGAATAAATGAGCAGTTCTTC. Amino acid sequence: CASSLSGINEQFF.

This clone appeared once. The J gene is TRBJ2-3, the V gene TRBV4-1; D may be TRBD2 (5 bases). Trimming took off 2 bases at V and 3 bases at J, with 12 bases between the two ends. Germline CDR1 is MGHRA and CDR2 is YSYEKL. CDR3 length equals 15 residues. The CDR3 reads CASSQREGGTDTQYF. The CDR3 bases are TGCGCCAGCAGCCAACGCGAGGGCGGGACAGATACGCAGTATTTT.

CDR3 in amino acids: CASSLTSDSYNEQFF. Here the CDR3 DNA reads TGTGCCAGCAGTCTTACTAGCGACTCCTACAATGAGCAGTTCTTC. The V call is TRBV27, the J call TRBJ2-1; 7 nucleotides agree with TRBD2. The germline gives CDR1 MNHEY, CDR2 SMNVEV (reference sequence). With V trimmed by 5 bases and J by 0 bases, 4 bases remained unmatched. The CDR3 totals 15 residues.

V and J are TRBV6-6 and TRBJ1-5, with D maybe TRBD1 (6 bases). The germline V and J ends were trimmed by 2 bases and 8 bases, with 13 bases remaining between them. Germline V gene sequence: CDR1 MNHNY, CDR2 SVGAGI (reference sequence). The CDR3 is 14 residues long. The CDR3 here is CASSYRAGVEPQHF. Written as DNA, the CDR3 is TGTGCCAGCAGTTACAGGGCAGGGGTAGAGCCCCAGCATTTT.

J is TRBJ2-7 and V is TRBV28, with TRBD1 identical over 10 bases. Germline CDR1 is MDHEN and CDR2 is SYDVKM. This CDR3 is built from 14 residues. J lost 3 bases, V lost 6 bases, and 5 bases had no gene match. The CDR3 is CASRWTGGDYEQYF. The CDR3 DNA follows: TGTGCCAGCAGGTGGACAGGGGGGGACTACGAGCAGTACTTC.